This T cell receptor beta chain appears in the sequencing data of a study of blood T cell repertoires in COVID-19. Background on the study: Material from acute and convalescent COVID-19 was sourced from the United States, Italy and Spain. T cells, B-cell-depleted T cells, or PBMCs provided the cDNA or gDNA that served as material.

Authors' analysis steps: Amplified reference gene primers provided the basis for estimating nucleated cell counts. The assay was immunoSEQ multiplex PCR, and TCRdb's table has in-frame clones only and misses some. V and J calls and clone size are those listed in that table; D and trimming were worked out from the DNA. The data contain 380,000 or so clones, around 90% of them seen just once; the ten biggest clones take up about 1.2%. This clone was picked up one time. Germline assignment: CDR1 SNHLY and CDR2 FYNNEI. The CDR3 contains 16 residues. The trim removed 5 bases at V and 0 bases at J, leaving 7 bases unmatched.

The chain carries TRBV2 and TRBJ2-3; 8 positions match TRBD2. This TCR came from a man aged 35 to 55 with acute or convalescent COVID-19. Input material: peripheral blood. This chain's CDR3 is CASSFLAGGSTDTQYF. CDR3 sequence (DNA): TGTGCCAGCAGTTTCCTAGCGGGTGGTAGCACAGATACGCAGTATTTT.